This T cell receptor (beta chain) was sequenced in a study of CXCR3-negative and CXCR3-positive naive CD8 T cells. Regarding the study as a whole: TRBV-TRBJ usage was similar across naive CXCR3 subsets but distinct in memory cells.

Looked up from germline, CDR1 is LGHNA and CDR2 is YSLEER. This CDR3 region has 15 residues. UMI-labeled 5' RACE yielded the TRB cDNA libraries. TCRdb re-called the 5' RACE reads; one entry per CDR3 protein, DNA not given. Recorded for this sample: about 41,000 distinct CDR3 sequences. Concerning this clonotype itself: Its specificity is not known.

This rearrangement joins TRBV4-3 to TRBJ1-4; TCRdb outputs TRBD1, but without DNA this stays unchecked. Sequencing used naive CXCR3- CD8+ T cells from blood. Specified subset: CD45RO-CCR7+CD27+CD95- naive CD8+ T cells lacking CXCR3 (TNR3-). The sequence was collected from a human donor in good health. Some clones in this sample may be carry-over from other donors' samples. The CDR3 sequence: CASSPGAMTNEKLFF.